Listed here are 16 T cell receptor beta chains from one sample, sequenced in a study of blood T cell repertoires in COVID-19. Assay used: immunoSEQ multiplex PCR; TCRdb lists only in-frame clones, some missing. The profile covers 130,000 to 150,000 clones, with 80% appearing a single time and 3.5% to 4% taken by the ten largest. The sample was peripheral blood. These receptors were obtained from a man between 70 and 80 years old who had recovered from COVID-19.

The chain has TRBV18 and TRBJ2-7; the match to TRBD1 covers 8 bases. The CDR3 consists of 14 residues. Germline CDR1 is KGHSH and CDR2 is LQKENI. V shed 5 bases, J shed 3 bases, and the junction held 6 bases outside the gene matches. CDR3 coding DNA: TGTGCCAGCTCAATCACAGGGGGAATCTACGAGCAGTACTTC. Translating it yields CASSITGGIYEQYF.

The chain joins TRBV19 to TRBJ2-5; 7 bases are shared with TRBD1. The V gene end was trimmed by 4 bases and the J gene end by 2 bases; junction bases not matched to a gene: 4. The CDR3 has 14 amino acids. The germline gives CDR1 LNHDA, CDR2 SQIVND (reference sequence). The CDR3 region is CASSTPGQQETQYF. CDR3 nucleotide sequence: TGTGCCAGTAGTACGCCGGGACAGCAAGAGACCCAGTACTTC.

The J gene is TRBJ2-7, the V gene TRBV30, with a possible D match to TRBD2 (5 bases). V lost 4 bases, J lost 2 bases, and 24 bases lay in between. Germline V gene lookup returns CDR1 GTSNPN and CDR2 SVGIG (reference sequence). CDR3 size: 17 residues. CDR3 sequence: CAWKGLASDGGAYEQYF. CDR3 DNA sequence: TGTGCCTGGAAAGGTCTCGCGAGTGACGGAGGAGCCTACGAGCAGTACTTC.

The J gene is TRBJ1-2, the V gene TRBV9; TRBD1 matches at 7 bases. This CDR3 has 15 residues. The V gene's germline CDR1 is SGDLS and CDR2 YYNGEE. With 1 base clipped from V and 5 bases from J, the junction kept 8 bases outside the gene matches. This chain's CDR3 is CASSVTGDILYGYTF. CDR3 coding DNA: TGTGCCAGCAGCGTAACAGGGGACATTCTGTATGGCTACACCTTC.

The genes are TRBV10-3 and TRBJ2-1; TRBD2 is a possible D gene (6 bases). V dropped 5 bases and J dropped 10 bases, with 12 bases sitting between them. The germline V gene encodes CDR1 ENHRY and CDR2 SYGVKD. CDR3 size: 12 residues. CDR3 sequence: CAISRGTAEQFF. The CDR3 DNA reads TGTGCCATCAGTAGAGGGACTGCCGAGCAGTTCTTC.

The chain employs TRBV24-1 and TRBJ2-2; TRBD1 matches 9 bases. V was clipped by 4 bases and J by 3 bases; unmatched bases: 5. Looked up from germline, CDR1 is KGHDR and CDR2 is SFDVKD. The CDR3 contains 16 residues. The CDR3 nucleotides read TGTGCCACCAGTGAGGGGACAGGGCCGTACACCGGGGAGCTGTTTTTT. Encoded protein: CATSEGTGPYTGELFF.

The genes are TRBV7-9 and TRBJ1-2; 8 nucleotides line up with TRBD1. V shed 1 base, J shed 6 bases, and the junction held 10 bases outside the gene matches. Per germline, CDR1 SEHNR and CDR2 FQNEAQ (reference sequence). The CDR3 consists of 16 residues. DNA for the CDR3: TGTGCCAGCAGCTTAGACGTGGCAGGGGGCGCCGATGGCTACACCTTC. Amino acid sequence: CASSLDVAGGADGYTF.

The rearrangement joins TRBV18 to TRBJ1-1; D is possibly TRBD1 (6 bases). Trimming stripped 2 bases from V and 1 base from J, with 11 bases between. The CDR3 is 15 residues long. Germline assignment: CDR1 KGHSH and CDR2 LQKENI. The DNA for the CDR3 is TGTGCCAGCTCACCATCGTCGACAGGGAACACTGAAGCTTTCTTT. Amino acid sequence: CASSPSSTGNTEAFF.

The chain has TRBV5-1 and TRBJ2-3; 10 positions agree with TRBD1. The CDR3 has 16 residues. Trimming removed 1 base from V and 4 bases from J; junction bases left unmatched: 6. The germline CDR1 and CDR2 sequences are SGHRS and YFSETQ. CDR3 DNA: TGCGCCAGCAGCTTGCAGGGACAGGGGAGCCCAGATACGCAGTATTTT. Encoded protein: CASSLQGQGSPDTQYF.

The chain has TRBV7-9 and TRBJ2-2; D is perhaps TRBD2 (6 bases). The V gene lost 5 bases and the J gene lost 2 bases, with 18 bases spanning the gap. Germline-derived CDR1 and CDR2 are SEHNR and FQNEAQ (reference sequence). This CDR3 has 17 amino acids. This CDR3 reads CASSHPSGTVNTGELFF. DNA for the CDR3: TGTGCCAGCAGCCACCCATCCGGGACTGTAAACACCGGGGAGCTGTTTTTT.

This clone was counted only a few times. This chain uses TRBV2 with TRBJ1-1; 8 nucleotides align to TRBD1. The CDR3 sequence is 15 residues long. The V segment lost 2 bases and the J segment 5 bases; nucleotides outside the gene matches: 7. Per germline, CDR1 SNHLY and CDR2 FYNNEI. The CDR3 region is CASSERTGPRTEAFF. Written as DNA, the CDR3 is TGTGCCAGCAGTGAAAGGACAGGGCCGAGGACTGAAGCTTTCTTT.

With regard to this clone: This same CDR3 is encoded by further DNA sequences in the sample. The chain links TRBV18 to TRBJ1-1; 9 bases fit TRBD1. The CDR3 is 13 residues long. V was pared by 5 bases and J by 3 bases, with 1 base of the junction left unmatched. The germline V gene encodes CDR1 KGHSH and CDR2 LQKENI. DNA for the CDR3: TGTGCCAGCTCAACAGGGGGCTACACTGAAGCTTTCTTT. Translation gives CASSTGGYTEAFF.

The rearrangement links TRBV21-1 to TRBJ1-1; the D call in the table, TRBD1, was not verified against the DNA. TRBV21-1 is annotated as a pseudogene. The CDR3 is 17 residues long. CDR3 in amino acids: CASSKAPKTGKCAEAFF. The CDR3 DNA reads TGTGCCAGCAGCAAAGCCCCCAAGACAGGGAAGTGCGCTGAAGCTTTCTTT.

This clone was recorded a few times. The chain uses TRBV5-8 and TRBJ2-7, with TRBD2 identical over 8 bases. J lost 7 bases, V lost 4 bases, and 13 bases had no gene match. CDR3 length: 15 amino acids. Germline assignment: CDR1 SGHTS and CDR2 YDEGEE. The CDR3 here is CASSLRSGREWEQYF. The CDR3 bases are TGTGCCAGCAGCCTCAGATCCGGGAGGGAGTGGGAGCAGTACTTC. The complete variable domain, with remaining parts taken from reference TRBV5-8 and TRBJ2-7, reads EAGVTQSPTHLIKTRGQQATLRCSPISGHTSVYWYQQALGLGLQFLLWYDEGEERNRGNFPPRFSGRQFPNYSSELNVNALELEDSALYLCASSLRSGREWEQYFGPGTRLTVT.

The table lists this clone with many counts. The identical CDR3 is also encoded by other nucleotide sequences in the sample. Here the CDR3 DNA reads TGTGCCAGCAGTTTCAAGGCAGGGGGGTACGAGCAGTACTTC. Amino acid sequence: CASSFKAGGYEQYF. The chain links TRBV27 to TRBJ2-7, with D perhaps TRBD1 (7 bases). The germline V gene has CDR1 MNHEY and CDR2 SMNVEV (reference sequence). Between the trimmed V and J ends, which lost 3 bases and 4 bases, there was a span of 13 bases. The CDR3 spans 14 residues.

This clone was seen just once. The chain links TRBV7-2 to TRBJ1-2, with 8 nucleotides matching TRBD1. This CDR3 region has 16 residues. Germline assignment: CDR1 SGHTA and CDR2 FQGNSA. V was pared by 5 bases and J by 5 bases, with 13 bases of the junction left unmatched. The DNA for the CDR3 is TGTGCCAGCAGCATGCGTTCCGGACAGGGTAAATATGGCTACACCTTC. This codes for CASSMRSGQGKYGYTF.